The text below deals with one T cell receptor beta chain. Its antigen remains unknown. This specimen belongs to a study of radiation and T cells in renal cell carcinoma. The CDR3 extends over 17 amino acids. V was pared by 3 bases and J by 0 bases, with 14 bases between. From germline, CDR1 is SGHVS and CDR2 FQNEAQ. Study observations and caveats: Baseline intratumoral clonotype presence is unknown without pretreatment biopsies.

Here immunoSEQ multiplex PCR was the method, and the copy in TCRdb shows in-frame clones only, minus some. Of around 80,000 clones listed, 82% were seen once; the top ten hold approximately 6%. Described time point: blood 2 weeks post-SBRT. Treatment defined: 15 Gy SBRT to primary tumor, nephrectomy 4 weeks later. This clonotype was sampled from a man in his fifties or sixties with renal cell carcinoma. This material consisted of blood, taken from a patient whose treatment included radiotherapy and nephrectomy. V gene TRBV7-8 combines with J gene TRBJ2-2; weak D call: TRBD2 (5 bases). CDR3 protein: CASSFPTRGPNTGELFF. DNA of the CDR3: TGTGCCAGCAGCTTTCCTACTAGAGGGCCGAACACCGGGGAGCTGTTTTTT.